Following are 9 T cell receptor beta chains from one sample sequenced in a study of response to subunit inactivated influenza vaccine. TCRdb passed the RT-PCR reads through MiXCR, listing each CDR3 protein once. The table has about half a million distinct CDR3 sequences, roughly 23% seen once. The sample consisted of CD4+ T cells sorted from PBMCs, taken roughly 5 days after vaccination. Receptors originate from a man over 45 who received an inactivated influenza vaccine.

This clonotype has more than one count but fewer than ten. The chain has TRBV12-3 or TRBV12-4 and TRBJ2-3; 10 bases are shared with TRBD2. V dropped 6 bases and J dropped 11; count of bases not matched to a gene: 8. The CDR3 covers 13 residues. CDR3: CASRGTSAQLQYF. CDR3 coding DNA: TGTGCCAGCAGGGGGACTAGCGCACAACTGCAGTATTTT.

The rearrangement joins TRBV20-1 to TRBJ1-5, with D hard to call. The length of the CDR3 is 13 residues. V was shortened by 1 base and J by 0 bases, with 4 bases between the two germline ends. The germline V gene encodes CDR1 DFQATT and CDR2 SNEGSKA (reference sequence). The CDR3 protein is CSARGTSNQPQHF. The CDR3 bases are TGCAGTGCTAGAGGCACTAGCAATCAGCCCCAGCATTTT.

The gene calls are TRBV5-5 and TRBJ1-4; tentative D call: TRBD1 (5 bases). Germline V gives CDR1 SGHKS, CDR2 YYEKEE (reference sequence). This CDR3 region has 16 residues. V lost 1 base, J lost 2 bases, and 12 bases lay in between. The CDR3 nucleotides read TGTGCCAGCAGCTTGTCTATGGCAGGGACTAATGAAAAACTGTTTTTT. Its translation is CASSLSMAGTNEKLFF.

The V gene is TRBV6-1, the J gene TRBJ2-3; the D is unclear. V lost 7 bases and J 5 bases, leaving 13 bases between the germline ends. Germline CDR1 and CDR2: MNHNS and SASEGT. The CDR3 consists of 13 residues. CDR3: CASTADPLDTQYF. The DNA of the CDR3 is TGTGCCAGCACTGCTGACCCGCTAGATACGCAGTATTTT.

The V gene is TRBV7-2, the J gene TRBJ1-2, with D perhaps TRBD1 (6 bases). From germline, CDR1 is SGHTA and CDR2 FQGNSA. CDR3 length: 14 residues. V shed 5 bases and J shed 8 bases, with 18 bases lying between them. The chain's CDR3 is CASSRTDRPGGYTF. Here the CDR3 DNA reads TGTGCCAGCAGCCGAACAGACAGGCCGGGGGGCTACACCTTC.

This clonotype was found a few times. The chain carries TRBV10-3 and TRBJ2-3; D might be TRBD1 (6 bases). CDR3 length: 16 amino acids. Trimming cost V 4 bases and J 0 bases, with 14 bases left between them. Germline CDR1 is ENHRY and CDR2 is SYGVKD. CDR3 in amino acids: CAISVSSRGSTDTQYF. As DNA, the CDR3 is TGTGCCATCAGTGTCTCTTCCAGGGGCAGCACAGATACGCAGTATTTT.

This sequence joins TRBV3-1 and TRBJ2-7; D might be TRBD1 (6 bases). Germline CDR1 reads LGHDT; CDR2 reads YNNKEL (reference sequence). V was cut by 5 bases and J by 3 bases, with 14 bases left in between. The CDR3 extends over 14 amino acids. The CDR3 DNA is TGTGCCAGCAGCTCTGGACAGATAGACTACGAGCAGTACTTC. This encodes CASSSGQIDYEQYF.

This chain uses TRBV5-1 with TRBJ1-2, with no clear D. The CDR3 is made up of 13 amino acids. The V gene lost 4 bases and the J gene lost 4 bases, with 11 bases spanning the gap. Germline V gives CDR1 SGHRS, CDR2 YFSETQ. The CDR3 reads CASSEDGVYGYTF. The CDR3 DNA sequence: TGCGCCAGCAGCGAGGATGGCGTCTATGGCTACACCTTC.

This clonotype has more than one count but fewer than ten. The rearrangement links TRBV3-1 to TRBJ2-7, with D uncertain. V was pared by 0 bases and J by 6 bases, with 9 bases between. Germline V gene data show CDR1 as LGHDT and CDR2 as YNNKEL (reference sequence). This CDR3 comprises 13 residues. CDR3 bases: TGTGCCAGCAGCCAAGACAAGGTGGGCGAGCAGTACTTC. Protein sequence: CASSQDKVGEQYF.